These 32 T cell receptor beta chains originate from one sample sequenced in a study of T cells in Graves' hyperthyroidism and ophthalmopathy. Using RNA transcripts as the source, TCR beta CDR3 regions were amplified. First-round RT-PCR of the TCR CDR3 relied on the HTBI primer set. TCRdb used MiXCR to reprocess the multiplex PCR reads, holding one entry per CDR3 protein. The profile covers 300,000 to 450,000 distinct CDR3 sequences, with approximately 13% appearing a single time and less than 25% taken by the ten largest. The specimen sequenced was blood. These receptors all come from a man aged 30 to 39 with Graves' hyperthyroidism that later progressed to Graves' ophthalmopathy.

This chain uses TRBV18 with TRBJ1-1, with D unclear. Germline V gene lookup returns CDR1 KGHSH and CDR2 LQKENI. The CDR3 covers 13 residues. Between the trimmed V and J ends, which lost 5 bases and 3 bases, there was a span of 10 bases. The CDR3 here is CASSITEDTEAFF. For the CDR3, the DNA is TGTGCCAGCTCAATAACAGAGGACACTGAAGCTTTCTTT. The full variable domain, with the rest looked up from reference TRBV18 and TRBJ1-1, is NAGVMQNPRHLVRRRGQEARLRCSPMKGHSHVYWYRQLPEEGLKFMVYLQKENIIDESGMPKERFSAEFPKEGPSILRIQQVVRGDSAAYFCASSITEDTEAFFGQGTRLTVV.

This clonotype was recorded at least ten times. The chain carries TRBV7-9 and TRBJ1-1; D remains unclear. The CDR3 consists of 13 residues. Looked up from germline, CDR1 is SEHNR and CDR2 is FQNEAQ (reference sequence). The V end was cut by 1 base, the J end by 7 bases, with 10 bases between. The CDR3 reads CASSLGGLNEAFF. CDR3 nucleotides: TGTGCCAGCAGCTTAGGAGGCCTGAATGAAGCTTTCTTT.

The chain combines TRBV6-2 or TRBV6-3 with TRBJ1-2; TRBD1 is a possible D gene (5 bases). The germline V gene encodes CDR1 MNHEY and CDR2 SVGEGT. This CDR3 spans 15 amino acids. V dropped 7 bases and J dropped 5 bases, with 20 bases sitting between them. This CDR3 reads CASIGQGAALYGYTF. In nucleotides, the CDR3 is TGTGCCAGCATCGGCCAGGGAGCAGCCCTATATGGCTACACCTTC.

This clonotype was counted between two and nine times. The chain couples TRBV5-5 to TRBJ2-7; 7 bases fit TRBD1. CDR1 and CDR2 (germline): SGHKS, YYEKEE (reference sequence). V trimming: 4 bases; J trimming: 4 bases; junction bases outside the gene matches: 8. This CDR3 region has 14 residues. In DNA form, the CDR3 reads TGTGCCAGCAGCCACGACAGGGTTAGGTACGAGCAGTACTTC. Translating it yields CASSHDRVRYEQYF.

This clonotype was counted between two and nine times. The chain carries TRBV19 and TRBJ2-3; no firm D call. V lost 3 bases and J 8 bases, leaving 6 bases between the germline ends. Germline V gene data show CDR1 as LNHDA and CDR2 as SQIVND (reference sequence). The length of the CDR3 is 11 residues. The CDR3 DNA follows: TGTGCCAGTAGTATCGACGGTACGCAGTATTTT. Its translation: CASSIDGTQYF.

There are many counts of this clonotype. This chain's CDR3 is CASSKDRVVDEQYF. CDR3 in DNA: TGTGCCAGCAGCAAAGACAGGGTAGTGGACGAGCAGTACTTC. The V call is TRBV2, the J call TRBJ2-7; TRBD1 aligns across 7 bases. Losses at the gene ends were 6 bases for V and 5 bases for J; bases not matched to a gene: 10. Germline CDR1 and CDR2: SNHLY and FYNNEI. CDR3 length: 14 residues.

This clonotype was seen many times. The chain links TRBV10-3 to TRBJ1-4; no clear D gene. Trimming removed 2 bases at V and 8 bases at J, with 9 bases between. Germline CDR1 ENHRY, CDR2 SYGVKD. The CDR3 totals 13 residues. CDR3 loop: CAISEPGEEKLFF. In DNA, the CDR3 is TGTGCCATCAGTGAGCCCGGAGAGGAAAAACTGTTTTTT.

Turning to this clonotype: An end of the junction does not agree with germline; a read error may underlie this. The chain has TRBV5-1 and TRBJ2-1; TRBD1 matches 8 bases. Germline V lookup: CDR1 SGHRS, CDR2 YFSETQ. CDR3 length: 15 amino acids. The CDR3 DNA sequence: TGCGCCAGCAGCTTGGGGGGACAGGCGTACAATGAGCAGCTCTTC. Amino acid sequence: CASSLGGQAYNEQLF.

This clonotype was detected many times. V is TRBV5-1 and J is TRBJ2-2; D is perhaps TRBD1 (5 bases). V was pared by 0 bases and J by 6 bases, with 9 bases between. Germline V lookup: CDR1 SGHRS, CDR2 YFSETQ. The CDR3 is made up of 14 amino acids. The chain's CDR3 is CASSLDRTAGELFF. The DNA for the CDR3 is TGCGCCAGCAGCTTGGACAGGACGGCCGGGGAGCTGTTTTTT.

V gene TRBV15 combines with J gene TRBJ1-5; D is ambiguous. This CDR3 is 15 amino acids long. Germline V gene lookup returns CDR1 LNHNV and CDR2 YYDKDF (reference sequence). Trimming pared 0 bases from V and 7 bases from J, leaving 13 bases between. The CDR3 reads CATSRDVGPGQPQHF. The CDR3 DNA sequence: TGTGCCACCAGCAGAGATGTTGGACCCGGCCAGCCCCAGCATTTT.

This sequence joins TRBV12-3 or TRBV12-4 and TRBJ1-2; D not resolved. The CDR3 is 16 residues long. V was cut by 0 bases and J by 0 bases, with 11 bases left in between. CDR3 coding DNA: TGTGCCAGCAGTTTAGCCCCTAGGGTTTCTAACTATGGCTACACCTTC. Protein sequence: CASSLAPRVSNYGYTF.

To note about this clonotype: A clone one base away is much larger, so this may be a read error. The J gene is TRBJ2-7, the V gene TRBV5-6, with D possibly TRBD1 on 6 matching bases. Germline V CDR1 and CDR2: SGHDT, YYEEEE. This CDR3 spans 15 amino acids. CDR3 nucleotide sequence: TGTGCCAGCAGCCGAGCCGGGACACTGTCCTACGAGCCGTACTTC. It yields the protein CASSRAGTLSYEPYF.

Of note for this clonotype: The CDR3 carries no conserved terminal phenylalanine or tryptophan, so it likely arises from a read error. The V gene is TRBV9, the J gene TRBJ1-2, with D tentatively TRBD1 (6 bases). Deletions cut 2 bases from V and 4 bases from J, with 18 bases between. The CDR3 spans 16 residues. Germline V lookup: CDR1 SGDLS, CDR2 YYNGEE. CDR3 sequence reads: CASSVSIAGHRYGYTL. Here the CDR3 DNA reads TGTGCCAGCAGCGTCTCAATAGCGGGACACCGCTATGGCTACACCCTC.

This clonotype was detected ten times or more. The rearrangement links TRBV24-1 to TRBJ2-2; 7 positions match TRBD1. The germline gives CDR1 KGHDR, CDR2 SFDVKD. The CDR3 spans 16 residues. The trim removed 3 bases at V and 6 bases at J, leaving 9 bases unmatched. CDR3 DNA sequence: TGTGCCACCAGTGATGCGACAGGGATTATCGCCGGGGAGCTGTTTTTT. It encodes CATSDATGIIAGELFF.

The rearrangement joins TRBV29-1 to TRBJ2-7; possibly TRBD1 for D (6 bases). CDR3 length: 12 amino acids. Trimming shortened V by 6 bases and J by 2 bases, and 11 bases separated the two germline ends. From germline, CDR1 is SQVTM and CDR2 ANQGSEA. CDR3 in amino acids: CSVRDNTYEQYF. In nucleotides, the CDR3 is TGCAGCGTCCGGGACAACACCTACGAGCAGTACTTC.

This clonotype was recorded at least ten times. The chain employs TRBV30 and TRBJ1-1, with D perhaps TRBD1 (5 bases). Germline-derived CDR1 and CDR2 are GTSNPN and SVGIG (reference sequence). V was trimmed by 0 bases and J by 1 base, leaving 6 bases between them. This CDR3 has 13 amino acids. The CDR3 sequence is CAWSVGGNTEAFF. The CDR3 DNA reads TGTGCCTGGAGTGTTGGGGGGAACACTGAAGCTTTCTTT.

V and J are TRBV28 and TRBJ2-3, with D uncertain. Trimming cost V 6 bases and J 0 bases, with 19 bases left between them. This CDR3 has 17 amino acids. CDR1 is MDHEN, CDR2 SYDVKM, per germline. CDR3 DNA sequence: TGTGCCAGCAGCTACACCGGGCCACTTGCAAGCACAGATACGCAGTATTTT. Its protein is CASSYTGPLASTDTQYF.

CDR3 in amino acids: CASSPPAIAGSTDTQYF. In DNA form, the CDR3 reads TGTGCCAGCAGCCCCCCTGCAATAGCGGGGAGCACAGATACGCAGTATTTT. The genes are TRBV6-1 and TRBJ2-3; 8 positions match TRBD2. The germline V gene has CDR1 MNHNS and CDR2 SASEGT. The trim removed 6 bases at V and 0 bases at J, leaving 11 bases unmatched. The CDR3 sequence is 17 residues long.

The sample holds a few counts of this clonotype. The chain uses TRBV5-1 and TRBJ2-7, with 9 bases fitting TRBD2. Germline V lookup: CDR1 SGHRS, CDR2 YFSETQ. CDR3 length equals 16 residues. V shed 0 bases, J shed 3 bases, and the junction held 7 bases outside the gene matches. CDR3: CASSLAQASGDYEQYF. The CDR3 DNA reads TGCGCCAGCAGCTTGGCCCAGGCTAGCGGGGACTACGAGCAGTACTTC.

The table lists this clonotype with a few counts. This sequence joins TRBV28 and TRBJ1-2; 7 bases are shared with TRBD1. The CDR3 totals 13 residues. Germline CDR1 and CDR2: MDHEN and SYDVKM. The ends lost 5 bases at V and 4 bases at J; junction bases unmatched: 4. In DNA, the CDR3 is TGTGCCAGCAGTGTCAGGGGGGGCTATGGCTACACCTTC. Encoded protein: CASSVRGGYGYTF.

This clonotype was recorded many times. The genes are TRBV27 and TRBJ1-2; D may be TRBD1 (5 bases). Germline lookup yields CDR1 MNHEY and CDR2 SMNVEV (reference sequence). Trimming removed 8 bases at V and 4 bases at J, with 17 bases between. The CDR3 spans 14 residues. The CDR3 DNA sequence: TGTGCCAGCCATGCCTATCCGGGGACCTATGGCTACACCTTC. Protein sequence: CASHAYPGTYGYTF.

The V call is TRBV20-1, the J call TRBJ2-2; 10 bases fit TRBD2. In germline, CDR1 is DFQATT, CDR2 SNEGSKA (reference sequence). Trimming cost V 3 bases and J 9 bases; bases outside gene matches: 10. The CDR3 extends over 15 amino acids. The CDR3 region is CSASLASGGPRELFF. In nucleotides, the CDR3 is TGCAGTGCTAGCTTAGCTAGCGGGGGACCCCGGGAGCTGTTTTTT.

This clonotype was found a few times. The chain recombines TRBV5-1 with TRBJ1-3, with D unresolved. The germline CDR1 and CDR2 sequences are SGHRS and YFSETQ. The CDR3 sequence is 15 residues long. Between the trimmed V and J ends, which lost 0 bases and 2 bases, there was a span of 9 bases. As DNA, the CDR3 is TGCGCCAGCAGCTTGGATTCCGGGGCTGGAAACACCATATATTTT. It translates to CASSLDSGAGNTIYF.

This clonotype was observed a handful of times. V and J are TRBV24-1 and TRBJ1-2; TRBD1 agrees at 9 bases. Germline V gives CDR1 KGHDR, CDR2 SFDVKD. J lost 2 bases, V lost 3 bases, and 3 bases had no gene match. This CDR3 comprises 15 residues. DNA of the CDR3: TGTGCCACCAGTGATCCCGGACAGGGGAACTATGGCTACACCTTC. It specifies CATSDPGQGNYGYTF.

This clonotype came up many times. The chain carries TRBV28 and TRBJ1-2, with TRBD1 matching 8 bases. This CDR3 comprises 13 residues. Germline V gives CDR1 MDHEN, CDR2 SYDVKM. The J segment lost 4 bases and the V segment lost 4 bases, leaving 2 bases of the junction unmatched. The CDR3 sequence is CASSYDRGYGYTF. DNA of the CDR3: TGTGCCAGCAGTTACGACAGGGGCTATGGCTACACCTTC.

This clonotype was counted many times. This rearrangement joins TRBV20-1 to TRBJ2-7, with TRBD1 matching 8 bases. Germline CDR1 reads DFQATT; CDR2 reads SNEGSKA (reference sequence). V shed 6 bases and J 5 bases; nucleotides not matched to a gene: 9. The CDR3 covers 13 residues. The CDR3 here is CSATTGVDHEQYF. The CDR3 DNA sequence: TGCAGTGCCACGACAGGGGTAGACCACGAGCAGTACTTC.

This clonotype was seen at least ten times. The genes are TRBV2 and TRBJ1-4; D is perhaps TRBD1 (5 bases). There are 13 residues in the CDR3. With 6 bases removed from V and 8 bases from J, the gap between germline ends came to 13 bases. Per the germline V gene, CDR1 is SNHLY and CDR2 is FYNNEI. The DNA of the CDR3 is TGTGCCAGCAGATCGAGGGGTAGAGAAAAACTGTTTTTT. Protein: CASRSRGREKLFF.

This clonotype was found a few times. V usage is TRBV3-1 and J usage is TRBJ2-2; TRBD1 is a possible D gene (5 bases). Germline V gives CDR1 LGHDT, CDR2 YNNKEL (reference sequence). Trimming took off 6 bases at V and 1 base at J, with 9 bases between the two ends. The CDR3 loop spans 14 amino acids. CDR3 nucleotide sequence: TGTGCCAGCAGAAATACAGGGAACACCGGGGAGCTGTTTTTT. Its translation is CASRNTGNTGELFF.

The gene calls are TRBV7-9 and TRBJ1-1; TRBD1 might be the D (6 bases). CDR1 SEHNR and CDR2 FQNEAQ come from the germline V gene (reference sequence). The CDR3 extends over 15 amino acids. Trimming shortened V by 7 bases and J by 0 bases, and 15 bases separated the two germline ends. The CDR3 DNA is TGTGCCAGCACCGAGGGGGGAGGAATGAACACTGAAGCTTTCTTT. It translates to CASTEGGGMNTEAFF.

The gene calls are TRBV6-1 and TRBJ2-7; D call uncertain. The CDR3 is made up of 13 amino acids. V lost 2 bases to trimming and J lost 3 bases, with 8 bases between them. The germline V gene has CDR1 MNHNS and CDR2 SASEGT. DNA for the CDR3: TGTGCCAGCAGTGAAAACGGCTACTACGAGCAGTACTTC. Translated, it gives CASSENGYYEQYF.

V is TRBV6-1 and J is TRBJ1-2; D unclear. The CDR3 is 13 residues long. Germline V lookup: CDR1 MNHNS, CDR2 SASEGT. With 6 bases removed from V and 6 bases from J, the gap between germline ends came to 14 bases. CDR3 sequence (DNA): TGTGCCAGCAGCCATTGGTCCGTTGATGGCTACACCTTC. Protein product: CASSHWSVDGYTF.

The rearrangement joins TRBV11-3 to TRBJ1-3; D unresolved. Germline assignment: CDR1 SGHNT and CDR2 YENEEA. V lost 9 bases to trimming and J lost 0 bases, with 12 bases between them. This CDR3 has 14 amino acids. CDR3 in amino acids: CASLTRGSGNTIYF. The CDR3 DNA reads TGTGCCAGTTTGACACGGGGCTCTGGAAACACCATATATTTT. Combining the CDR3 with reference TRBV11-3 and TRBJ1-3 gives the whole variable domain EAGVVQSPRYKIIEKKQPVAFWCNPISGHNTLYWYLQNLGQGPELLIRYENEEAVDDSQLPKDRFSAERLKGVDSTLKIQPAELGDSAVYLCASLTRGSGNTIYFGEGSWLTVV.